These 21 T cell receptor beta chains share one sample of origin, sequenced in a study of T cells in Graves' hyperthyroidism and ophthalmopathy. The investigators amplified TCR beta CDR3 regions from RNA transcripts. First-round RT-PCR of the TCR CDR3 relied on the HTBI primer set. TCRdb re-analysed the multiplex PCR reads in MiXCR, keeping a single row per CDR3 protein. The table has roughly 600,000 distinct CDR3 sequences, 14% seen once; the top ten hold around 13%. What was sequenced was blood. The receptor source for this set is a woman aged 45-59 years with Graves' ophthalmopathy.

Comment on this clonotype: A much larger clonotype is one base distant, so this may be a read error. V is TRBV28 and J is TRBJ2-5; TRBD2 aligns across 10 bases. The CDR3 consists of 14 residues. The germline V gene encodes CDR1 MDHEN and CDR2 SYDVKM. V lost 5 bases and J lost 7; bases outside the gene matches: 7. CDR3 DNA: TGTGCCAGCAGTCAAAGGGCTAGCGGGAGGACCCAGTACTTC. Its protein product is CASSQRASGRTQYF.

This clonotype showed up just a few times. This rearrangement joins TRBV28 to TRBJ2-7; D might be TRBD2 (6 bases). The ends were cut back, 3 bases at V and 9 bases at J, with 24 bases in the middle. Germline CDR1 and CDR2: MDHEN and SYDVKM. This CDR3 comprises 16 residues. DNA for the CDR3: TGTGCCAGCAGTTTGATTGAGGCGGGGCCCCACTTAGGGCAGTACTTC. Translation gives CASSLIEAGPHLGQYF.

This clonotype was seen repeatedly, ten times or more. The CDR3 nucleotides are TGTGCCAGCAGCACCGCCTCTGGCTACACCTTC. This codes for CASSTASGYTF. This chain uses TRBV7-2 with TRBJ1-2, with unresolved D. This CDR3 is built from 11 residues. V gave up 5 bases and J gave up 7 bases, with 8 bases separating them. CDR1 is SGHTA and CDR2 is FQGNSA in the germline V gene.

At least ten counts were recorded for this clonotype. V usage is TRBV20-1 and J usage is TRBJ1-2; D is unclear. Germline CDR1 reads DFQATT; CDR2 reads SNEGSKA (reference sequence). The CDR3 consists of 13 residues. V was cut by 5 bases and J by 8 bases, with 18 bases left in between. In DNA, the CDR3 is TGCAGTGCTCCTAGGATCGGGAGGAGGGGCTACACCTTC. This encodes CSAPRIGRRGYTF.

This clonotype was seen more than once but under ten times. The chain couples TRBV12-3 or TRBV12-4 to TRBJ2-3; D is uncertain. V was shortened by 4 bases and J by 11 bases, with 7 bases between the two germline ends. This CDR3 is built from 10 residues. This CDR3 is CASSSVVQYF. CDR3 coding DNA: TGTGCCAGCAGTTCCGTCGTGCAGTATTTT.

This clonotype was picked up many times. The V and J genes are TRBV20-1 and TRBJ1-4; D might be TRBD1 (6 bases). The CDR3 is 16 residues long. Germline CDR1 DFQATT, CDR2 SNEGSKA (reference sequence). Trimming removed 4 bases from V and 0 bases from J, with 15 bases in between. The CDR3 nucleotides are TGCAGTGCTACGGACAGCAAGCTTACAACTAATGAAAAACTGTTTTTT. Protein sequence: CSATDSKLTTNEKLFF.

The rearrangement uses TRBV7-3 and TRBJ2-3; 10 nucleotides agree with TRBD2. Germline V lookup: CDR1 SGHTA, CDR2 FQGTGA. J was trimmed by 5 bases and V by 5 bases; bases with no gene match: 4. CDR3 length equals 14 residues. In DNA, the CDR3 is TGTGCCAGCAGCCCTAGCGGGAGCCGAGATACGCAGTATTTT. As protein: CASSPSGSRDTQYF.

The rearrangement uses TRBV13 and TRBJ2-6, with 7 nucleotides matching TRBD1. Germline V gene data show CDR1 as PRHDT and CDR2 as FYEKMQ (reference sequence). The CDR3 has 18 residues. J gave up 2 bases and V 4 bases, and 11 bases lay outside the gene matches. In DNA form, the CDR3 reads TGTGCCAGCAGCTCGCGGACAGGTCGTGTCCCTGGGGCCAACGTCCTGACTTTC. Residues: CASSSRTGRVPGANVLTF.

This clonotype came up many times. V gene TRBV13 combines with J gene TRBJ2-7; 7 nucleotides match TRBD2. Looked up from germline, CDR1 is PRHDT and CDR2 is FYEKMQ (reference sequence). There are 13 residues in the CDR3. The J segment lost 7 bases and the V segment lost 0 bases, leaving 3 bases of the junction unmatched. CDR3 sequence: CASSLGRGREQYF. Written as DNA, the CDR3 is TGTGCCAGCAGCTTAGGGCGGGGGAGGGAGCAGTACTTC.

This clonotype has a count of ten or more. CDR3 sequence: CASSLYGSTNYGYTF. The DNA for the CDR3 is TGTGCCAGCAGTTTATACGGGAGTACTAACTATGGCTACACCTTC. The V and J genes are TRBV27 and TRBJ1-2, with D unclear. CDR1 and CDR2 from the germline V gene are MNHEY and SMNVEV (reference sequence). Trimming removed 1 base from V and 0 bases from J, with 9 bases in between. CDR3 size: 15 residues.

There are many counts of this clonotype. The CDR3 end shows no conserved phenylalanine or tryptophan, and so a read error is likely. V gene TRBV28 combines with J gene TRBJ2-7, with a possible D match to TRBD2 (5 bases). The germline gives CDR1 MDHEN, CDR2 SYDVKM. This CDR3 has 13 amino acids. V was cut by 8 bases and J by 0 bases, with 11 bases left in between. Here the CDR3 DNA reads TGTGCCAGCCTCCCGCGGGTCTCCTACGAGCAGTACTCC. Translating gives CASLPRVSYEQYS.

This clonotype was counted at least ten times. The rearrangement uses TRBV7-2 and TRBJ2-2; D is perhaps TRBD1 or TRBD2 (5 bases each). Germline CDR1 and CDR2: SGHTA and FQGNSA. The CDR3 loop spans 14 amino acids. The V end lost 1 base, the J end lost 6 bases, and 9 bases lay between the germline ends. CDR3 sequence (DNA): TGTGCCAGCAGCTTAGTCGAGGGACCCGGGGAGCTGTTTTTT. Residues: CASSLVEGPGELFF.

This clonotype has at least ten counts. The chain carries TRBV7-2 and TRBJ2-7; maybe TRBD1 (6 bases). Trimming shortened V by 5 bases and J by 4 bases, and 21 bases separated the two germline ends. There are 16 residues in the CDR3. Germline CDR1 SGHTA, CDR2 FQGNSA. The CDR3 sequence is CASSPSGTWSEYEQYF. CDR3 in DNA: TGTGCCAGCAGCCCCTCCGGGACATGGAGTGAGTACGAGCAGTACTTC.

In its sample, this clonotype was seen a few times. J is TRBJ2-1 and V is TRBV20-1, with 10 nucleotides matching TRBD2. Germline CDR1 DFQATT, CDR2 SNEGSKA (reference sequence). This CDR3 is built from 14 residues. Trimming cost V 6 bases and J 4 bases; bases outside gene matches: 6. The CDR3, as DNA: TGCAGTGCCACCGGGACTAGCGCTTACAATGAGCAGTTCTTC. This gives the protein CSATGTSAYNEQFF.

This clonotype was detected ten times or more. The rearrangement links TRBV7-2 to TRBJ2-5; TRBD2 aligns across 14 bases. This CDR3 comprises 16 residues. The germline CDR1 and CDR2 sequences are SGHTA and FQGNSA. Germline trimming cut 4 bases from V and 3 bases from J; bases unmatched to any gene: 4. CDR3 residues: CASSSPGLAGEETQYF. In DNA, the CDR3 is TGTGCCAGCAGCTCTCCGGGACTAGCGGGAGAAGAGACCCAGTACTTC.

This clonotype was observed a handful of times. The chain combines TRBV9 with TRBJ2-7; weak D call: TRBD2 (5 bases). CDR1 SGDLS and CDR2 YYNGEE come from the germline V gene. The CDR3 loop spans 14 amino acids. The germline V and J ends were trimmed by 0 bases and 1 base, with 8 bases remaining between them. In DNA form, the CDR3 reads TGTGCCAGCAGCGTAGCGACGGGGTCCTACGAGCAGTACTTC. Protein: CASSVATGSYEQYF.

This clonotype was picked up many times. The rearrangement links TRBV27 to TRBJ1-5; TRBD1 might be the D (6 bases). The CDR3 totals 20 residues. V gave up 3 bases and J gave up 6 bases, with 30 bases separating them. CDR1 MNHEY and CDR2 SMNVEV come from the germline V gene (reference sequence). CDR3 bases: TGTGCCAGCAGTTTTGGACCCCTTCCCACACAGGGCCCCCTTTTTCAGCCCCAGCATTTT. Its translation: CASSFGPLPTQGPLFQPQHF.

Only a few counts were recorded for this clonotype. The chain couples TRBV4-1 to TRBJ2-1; no definite D call. CDR1 and CDR2 (germline): MGHRA, YSYEKL. This CDR3 has 14 residues. With 0 bases removed from V and 4 bases from J, the gap between germline ends came to 7 bases. CDR3 loop: CASSQDLGYNEQFF. The CDR3 DNA sequence: TGCGCCAGCAGCCAAGATTTAGGTTACAATGAGCAGTTCTTC.

This clonotype showed up many times. The chain joins TRBV12-3 or TRBV12-4 to TRBJ2-4; 7 nucleotides align to TRBD2. The CDR3 extends over 17 amino acids. J gave up 0 bases and V 7 bases, and 12 bases lay outside the gene matches. In nucleotides, the CDR3 is TGTGCCAGCACCAAGGGACTACAAGCACTAGCCAAAAACATTCAGTACTTC. Translation gives CASTKGLQALAKNIQYF.

A note on this clonotype: A junction end diverges from the germline sequence, so it may reflect a read error. The chain couples TRBV7-3 to TRBJ2-1; TRBD2 aligns across 10 bases. The CDR3 spans 15 residues. CDR1 SGHTA and CDR2 FQGTGA come from the germline V gene. This CDR3 is CTSSLNLAGVYEQFF. CDR3 in DNA: TGTACCAGCAGCTTAAATCTAGCGGGAGTATATGAGCAGTTCTTC.

The V call is TRBV6-5, the J call TRBJ2-3; perhaps TRBD2 as D (7 bases). V was trimmed by 2 bases and J by 3 bases, leaving 12 bases between them. The CDR3 sequence is 15 residues long. Germline CDR1 reads MNHEY; CDR2 reads SVGAGI. CDR3 in DNA: TGTGCCAGCAGTTACGGGGGGGGCGTAACAGATACGCAGTATTTT. This codes for CASSYGGGVTDTQYF.